These 20 T cell receptor beta chains were sequenced from one sample in a study of neoadjuvant anti-PD-1 for oral cavity cancer (dated by TCRdb to 2020 to 2023). The time point label, as the study defines it: after neoadjuvant nivolumab, at surgical resection. Libraries came from the immunoSEQ multiplex PCR assay. TCRdb's version of the immuneACCESS table is confined to in-frame rearrangements and falls short of the full clone set. An unresolved V gene accounts for under half of the shortfall where checked; the remainder is of unknown origin. The sample yields about 37,000 clones; over 30% were counted once. The leading ten clones occupy more than 15% of the sample. The sequencing used tumor tissue, collected after nivolumab (anti-PD-1) treatment. These TCRs come from a person aged 35-80 years with oral cavity squamous cell carcinoma.

A few counts support this clone. For the CDR3, the DNA is TGTGCCAGCAGCCGCACAGGGGATGGTTATGGCTACACCTTC. Translation gives CASSRTGDGYGYTF. The chain carries TRBV9 and TRBJ1-2, with TRBD1 matching 7 bases. Germline V gene sequence: CDR1 SGDLS, CDR2 YYNGEE. The CDR3 is made up of 14 amino acids. The V segment lost 4 bases and the J segment 5 bases; nucleotides outside the gene matches: 8.

V usage is TRBV6-5 and J usage is TRBJ1-1, with D possibly TRBD1 on 5 matching bases. CDR1 is MNHEY and CDR2 is SVGAGI in the germline V gene. Trimming removed 9 bases at V and 5 bases at J, with 16 bases between. The CDR3 consists of 13 residues. CDR3: CASFSDTQTEAFF. CDR3 bases: TGTGCCAGTTTTTCGGACACCCAAACTGAAGCTTTCTTT.

The rearrangement links TRBV9 to TRBJ2-3; no clear D. The V end was cut by 5 bases, the J end by 0 bases, with 10 bases between. CDR1 and CDR2 (germline): SGDLS, YYNGEE. The CDR3 loop spans 14 amino acids. CDR3 loop: CASRRVFSTDTQYF. The CDR3, as DNA: TGTGCCAGCAGACGAGTTTTTAGCACAGATACGCAGTATTTT.

The chain is built from TRBV7-6 and TRBJ2-7; TRBD2 matches at 7 bases. This CDR3 has 16 residues. Germline values: CDR1 SGHVS, CDR2 FNYEAQ. Trimming took 1 base from V and 2 from J; bases not matched to a gene: 8. CDR3 amino acids: CASSLGWAAGPYEQYF. Written as DNA, the CDR3 is TGTGCCAGCAGCTTAGGATGGGCAGCGGGACCCTACGAGCAGTACTTC.

This clone has only a few counts. This chain joins TRBV6-4 and TRBJ2-2; D unresolved. The V gene's germline CDR1 is MRHNA and CDR2 SNTAGT. V gave up 2 bases and J gave up 3 bases, with 4 bases separating them. CDR3 length equals 13 residues. CDR3 DNA: TGTGCCAGCAGTGACAGGGACACCGGGGAGCTGTTTTTT. This gives the protein CASSDRDTGELFF.

V is TRBV15 and J is TRBJ2-4, with D perhaps matching TRBD2 (5 bases). The V gene's germline CDR1 is LNHNV and CDR2 YYDKDF (reference sequence). The CDR3 consists of 15 residues. The germline V and J ends were trimmed by 1 base and 5 bases, with 12 bases remaining between them. CDR3 in amino acids: CATSRVASGENIQYF. In DNA, the CDR3 is TGTGCCACCAGCAGAGTTGCGTCCGGGGAAAACATTCAGTACTTC.

This rearrangement joins TRBV21-1 to TRBJ2-3; TRBD2, the table's D call, lacks a check against the DNA. TRBV21-1 is classified as a pseudogene. The CDR3 sequence is 20 residues long. The DNA of the CDR3 is TGTGCCAGCAGCAAAAGCGGTAGGACTAGCGGGATTTCGAGCACAGATACGCAGTATTTT. Its protein is CASSKSGRTSGISSTDTQYF.

The chain joins TRBV5-1 to TRBJ2-6, with D tentatively TRBD2 (5 bases). CDR3 length: 14 amino acids. Trimming pared 4 bases from V and 2 bases from J, leaving 7 bases between. Per germline, CDR1 SGHRS and CDR2 YFSETQ. The CDR3 coding sequence is TGCGCCAGCAGCCGGGGAACTGGGGCCAACGTCCTGACTTTC. Protein sequence: CASSRGTGANVLTF.

This clone has only a few counts. The chain joins TRBV7-3 to TRBJ1-6; TRBD1 matches at 7 bases. Per the germline V gene, CDR1 is SGHTA and CDR2 is FQGTGA. This CDR3 comprises 15 residues. Trimming cost V 1 base and J 6 bases; bases outside gene matches: 3. The CDR3: CASSLRNRGNSPLHF. CDR3 nucleotides: TGTGCCAGCAGCTTAAGGAACAGGGGTAATTCACCCCTCCACTTT.

The rearrangement uses TRBV2 and TRBJ2-7; 9 bases are a match to TRBD1. V lost 8 bases and J lost 2; bases outside the gene matches: 4. CDR1 is SNHLY and CDR2 is FYNNEI in the germline V gene. This CDR3 contains 13 residues. CDR3 loop: CASSGQGPYEQYF. CDR3 nucleotides: TGTGCCAGCTCGGGACAGGGTCCCTACGAGCAGTACTTC.

This chain joins TRBV10-3 and TRBJ2-7; no firm D call. The CDR3 length is 12 residues. V dropped 2 bases and J dropped 6 bases, with 8 bases sitting between them. The germline CDR1 and CDR2 sequences are ENHRY and SYGVKD. For the CDR3, the DNA is TGTGCCATCAGTGAGGGTCCGGGCGAGCAGTACTTC. This translates into CAISEGPGEQYF.

The chain uses TRBV11-1 and TRBJ2-7; TRBD2 agrees at 11 bases. This CDR3 comprises 19 residues. Losses at the gene ends were 3 bases for V and 2 bases for J; bases not matched to a gene: 15. CDR1 is SGHAT and CDR2 is FQDESV in the germline V gene (reference sequence). The CDR3 spells CASSFALAGGRVAPYEQYF. The CDR3 DNA reads TGTGCCAGCAGCTTCGCTCTAGCGGGAGGTCGAGTAGCCCCCTACGAGCAGTACTTC.

The chain couples TRBV4-1 to TRBJ2-5; D is unresolved. Trimming cost V 0 bases and J 5 bases, with 16 bases left between them. The CDR3 is 16 amino acids. In germline, CDR1 is MGHRA, CDR2 YSYEKL. The CDR3 region has the DNA TGCGCCAGCAGCCAAGATGGAGCCGGCCCTCGCGAGACCCAGTACTTC. It encodes CASSQDGAGPRETQYF.

Details on this clone: The junction departs from germline at one end; a sequencing error may be responsible. The rearrangement uses TRBV2 and TRBJ1-6; D unclear. The CDR3 is 14 residues long. Germline values: CDR1 SNHLY, CDR2 FYNNEI. CDR3 sequence (DNA): TGTGCCAGCAGGGAAGAGAGTACGGTTTCACCCCTCCACTTT. It yields the protein CASREESTVSPLHF.

In its sample, this clone was seen a few times. J is TRBJ2-3 and V is TRBV27; 7 bases are a match to TRBD2. This CDR3 has 13 amino acids. The V and J ends lost 8 bases and 0 bases, in that order; junction bases with no gene match: 2. Germline CDR1 reads MNHEY; CDR2 reads SMNVEV (reference sequence). The CDR3 nucleotides are TGTGCCAGCTGGGGGGGGAGCACAGATACGCAGTATTTT. Residues: CASWGGSTDTQYF.

In this sample, this clone turned up a few times. This chain links TRBV2 with TRBJ1-2, with 8 bases lining up with TRBD1. Germline V CDR1 and CDR2: SNHLY, FYNNEI. The CDR3 has 13 amino acids. Unmatched junction bases numbered 3, after V lost 4 bases and J lost 5 bases. The CDR3 is CASSAGQDYGYTF. As DNA, the CDR3 is TGTGCCAGCAGTGCGGGACAGGATTATGGCTACACCTTC.

The CDR3 protein is CASSDTGAIQDNYGYTF. CDR3 in DNA: TGTGCCAGCTCAGATACAGGGGCCATACAGGATAACTATGGCTACACCTTC. The J gene is TRBJ1-2, the V gene TRBV18; 7 bases agree with TRBD1. V was pared by 5 bases and J by 1 base, with 13 bases of the junction left unmatched. There are 17 residues in the CDR3. Germline values: CDR1 KGHSH, CDR2 LQKENI.

The V call is TRBV28, the J call TRBJ1-1; D is perhaps TRBD1 (5 bases). Germline V gene sequence: CDR1 MDHEN, CDR2 SYDVKM. The length of the CDR3 is 14 residues. V was cut by 6 bases and J by 6 bases, with 17 bases left in between. The DNA of the CDR3 is TGTGCCAGCAGCCCCTCGGACATTCCCCCTGAAGCTTTCTTT. This sequence encodes CASSPSDIPPEAFF.

CDR3 residues: CATRQTSGDNNEQFF. DNA for the CDR3: TGTGCCACCAGGCAGACTAGCGGAGACAACAATGAGCAGTTCTTC. The J gene is TRBJ2-1, the V gene TRBV15, with 9 bases aligning to TRBD2. The germline V gene has CDR1 LNHNV and CDR2 YYDKDF (reference sequence). The CDR3 totals 15 residues. Trimming removed 6 bases from V and 5 bases from J; junction bases left unmatched: 8.

This clone has a count of ten or more. This rearrangement joins TRBV27 to TRBJ2-7; D ambiguous. The CDR3 runs to 13 residues. The V end lost 6 bases, the J end lost 2 bases, and 11 bases lay between the germline ends. CDR1 MNHEY and CDR2 SMNVEV come from the germline V gene (reference sequence). This CDR3 is CASRGYVPYEQYF. For the CDR3, the DNA is TGTGCCAGCAGGGGGTACGTTCCCTACGAGCAGTACTTC.